Many counts were recorded for the clone carrying this T cell receptor (beta chain). Antigen specificity is unknown. Trimming pared 3 bases from V and 4 bases from J, leaving 4 bases between. The CDR3 extends over 12 amino acids. CDR1 DFQATT and CDR2 SNEGSKA come from the germline V gene (reference sequence). These data come from a study of neurological immune-mediated disorders. Whole-study findings and limits: For the multiple sclerosis repertoire cluster, an association with any clinical or MRI feature was absent. The repertoires of 18 of 34 multiple sclerosis patients were placed by phylogenetic grouping in a single related-CDR3 cluster, which may be a signature.

TCRdb re-analysed the 5' RACE reads in MiXCR, keeping a single row per CDR3 protein. The table has 40,000 to 50,000 distinct CDR3 sequences, 2.5% seen once. The receptor was isolated from a man younger than 45 with multiple sclerosis. The rearrangement links TRBV20-1 to TRBJ2-6, with unresolved D. The sample taken for sequencing was PBMCs. In DNA form, the CDR3 reads TGCAGTGCTAGTTACGGGGCCAACGTCCTGACTTTC. Translation: CSASYGANVLTF.